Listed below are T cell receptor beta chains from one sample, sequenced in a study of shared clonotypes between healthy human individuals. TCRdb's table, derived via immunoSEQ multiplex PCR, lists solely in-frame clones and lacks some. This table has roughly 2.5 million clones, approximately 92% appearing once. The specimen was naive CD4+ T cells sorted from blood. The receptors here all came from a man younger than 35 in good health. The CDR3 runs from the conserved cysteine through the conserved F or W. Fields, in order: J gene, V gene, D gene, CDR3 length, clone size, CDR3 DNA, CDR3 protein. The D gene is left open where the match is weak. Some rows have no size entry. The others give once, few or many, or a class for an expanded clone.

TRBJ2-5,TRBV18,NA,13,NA,TGTGCCAGCTCATTGGACCTTGGAGAGACCCAGTACTTC,CASSLDLGETQYF
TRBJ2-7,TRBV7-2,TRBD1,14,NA,TGTGCCAGCAGCTTAGCGGGGACAGCGTACGAGCAGTACTTC,CASSLAGTAYEQYF
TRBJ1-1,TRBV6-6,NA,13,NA,TGTGCCAGCAGTTACCAAGGGGTAACTGAAGCTTTCTTT,CASSYQGVTEAFF
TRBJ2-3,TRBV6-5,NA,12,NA,TGTGCCAGCAGGACTCCAGGGTCTACGCAGTATTTT,CASRTPGSTQYF
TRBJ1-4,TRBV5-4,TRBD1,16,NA,TGTGCCAGCAGCTTTCTCTCAGGGGGCTCGAATGAAAAACTGTTTTTT,CASSFLSGGSNEKLFF
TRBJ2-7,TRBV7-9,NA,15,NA,TGTGCCAGCAGCTTAGGTTACGGGTATTTCGACGAGCAGTACTTC,CASSLGYGYFDEQYF
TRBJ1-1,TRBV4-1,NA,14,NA,TGCGCCAGCAGCCAACCAGGGGAGAACACTGAAGCTTTCTTT,CASSQPGENTEAFF
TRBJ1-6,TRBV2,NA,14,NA,TGTGCCAGCAGTGAAGAGGGGGGCCTCTCACCCCTCCACTTT,CASSEEGGLSPLHF
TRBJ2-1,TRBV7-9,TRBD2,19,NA,TGTGCCAGCAGCTTAGGAATACTAGCGGGAGGGGGGATCTACAATGAGCAGTTCTTC,CASSLGILAGGGIYNEQFF
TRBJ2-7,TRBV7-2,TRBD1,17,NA,TGTGCCAGCAGCTTAGTGTCTATTGGGGACAGGGGCCACGAGCAGTACTTC,CASSLVSIGDRGHEQYF
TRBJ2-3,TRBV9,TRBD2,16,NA,TGTGCCAGCAGCGCCCGGACTAGCGGGAATACAGATACGCAGTATTTT,CASSARTSGNTDTQYF
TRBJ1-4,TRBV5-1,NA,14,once,TGCGCCAGCAGCTCGGCCGGTGTAGGAGAAAAACTGTTTTTT,CASSSAGVGEKLFF
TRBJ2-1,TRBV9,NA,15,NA,TGTGCCAGCAGCGCGCAGGGGGGGACCTACAATGAGCAGTTCTTC,CASSAQGGTYNEQFF
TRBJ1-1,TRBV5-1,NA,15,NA,TGCGCCAGCAGCTTGGAAGGAGAGGTTTTCACTGAAGCTTTCTTT,CASSLEGEVFTEAFF
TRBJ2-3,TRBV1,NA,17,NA,TGCACCAGCAGCCGATTCCAGGGACAGCCTAGCACAGATACGCAGTATTTT,CTSSRFQGQPSTDTQYF
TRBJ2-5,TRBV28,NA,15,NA,TGTGCCAGCAGAAGCCCCCCGGGGGAAGGGGAGACCCAGTACTTC,CASRSPPGEGETQYF
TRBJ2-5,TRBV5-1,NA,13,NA,TGCGCCAGCAGCTTGGAGGGAGGAAAGACCCAGTACTTC,CASSLEGGKTQYF
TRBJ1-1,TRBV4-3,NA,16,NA,TGCGCCAGCAGCCAAGACCTAGCGGGCGTCGGCACTGAAGCTTTCTTT,CASSQDLAGVGTEAFF
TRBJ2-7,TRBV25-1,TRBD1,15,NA,TGTGCCAGCAGTGAACAGGGCAGGGGGCGCGACGAGCAGTACTTC,CASSEQGRGRDEQYF
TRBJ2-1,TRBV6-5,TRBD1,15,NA,TGTGCCAGCAGCCTCGGACAGGGGCCCAGCAATGAGCAGTTCTTC,CASSLGQGPSNEQFF
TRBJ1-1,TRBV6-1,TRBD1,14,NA,TGTGCCAGCACTTCTCAGGGGGGTATTACTGAAGCTTTCTTT,CASTSQGGITEAFF
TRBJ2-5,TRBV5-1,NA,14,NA,TGCGCCAGCAGCTTGGCCGGATTGAAAGAGACCCAGTACTTC,CASSLAGLKETQYF
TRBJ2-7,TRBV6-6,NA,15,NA,TGTGCCAGCAGTTACTCGGGGCACACTCCCTACGAGCAGTACTTC,CASSYSGHTPYEQYF
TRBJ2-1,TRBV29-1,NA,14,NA,TGCAGCGTTGCTAAGGGGAGCTCCTACAATGAGCAGTTCTTC,CSVAKGSSYNEQFF
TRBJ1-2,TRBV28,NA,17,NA,TGTGCCAGCAGTTTTTTTTTCTTCAGGGTAGGGAACTATGGCTACACCTTC,CASSFFFFRVGNYGYTF
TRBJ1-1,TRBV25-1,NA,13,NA,TGTGCCAGCAGAGGGTGGGAGAACACTGAAGCTTTCTTT,CASRGWENTEAFF
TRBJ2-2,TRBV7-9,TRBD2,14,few,TGTGCCAGCAGCTTACAGGGAGGGTCCGGGGAGCTGTTTTTT,CASSLQGGSGELFF
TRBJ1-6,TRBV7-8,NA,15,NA,TGTGCCAGCAGCTTAGGCGGGGGCGGTAATTCACCCCTCCACTTT,CASSLGGGGNSPLHF
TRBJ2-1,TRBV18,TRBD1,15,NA,TGTGCCAGCTCACCCCCTGGGACAGCCTACAATGAGCAGTTCTTC,CASSPPGTAYNEQFF
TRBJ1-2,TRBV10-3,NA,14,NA,TGTGCCATCAGTGGGGCAGCTAAGATTGTGGGCTACACCTTC,CAISGAAKIVGYTF
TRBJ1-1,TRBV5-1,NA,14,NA,TGCGCCAGCAGCTTTTCAGGGTCGAACACTGAAGCTTTCTTT,CASSFSGSNTEAFF
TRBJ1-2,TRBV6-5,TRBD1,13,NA,TGTGCCAGCAGGACAGGGCCTAACTATGGCTACACCTTC,CASRTGPNYGYTF
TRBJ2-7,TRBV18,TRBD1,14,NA,TGTGCCAGCTCCCAGGGACAGGGAAAAAACGAGCAGTACTTC,CASSQGQGKNEQYF
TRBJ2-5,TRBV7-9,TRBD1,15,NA,TGTGCCAGCAGCTTGGGACAGTCGCTACAAGAGACCCAGTACTTC,CASSLGQSLQETQYF
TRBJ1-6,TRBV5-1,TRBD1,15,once,TGCGCCAGCAGCCTCTCACGGGGACAGCTATCACCCCTCCACTTT,CASSLSRGQLSPLHF
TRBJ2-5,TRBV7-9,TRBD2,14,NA,TGTGCCAGCAGCGGAAGCGGGGTTTTGGTGACCCAGTACTTC,CASSGSGVLVTQYF
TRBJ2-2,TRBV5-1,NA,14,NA,TGCGCCAGCAGCGGACAGCCGAACACCGGGGAGCTGTTTTTT,CASSGQPNTGELFF
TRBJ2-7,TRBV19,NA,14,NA,TGTGCCAGTAGTATTGTGGGGAGCTCCTACGAGCAGTACTTC,CASSIVGSSYEQYF
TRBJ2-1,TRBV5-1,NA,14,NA,TGCGCCAGCAGCGGGGGCCACCCGGGGAATGAGCAGTTCTTC,CASSGGHPGNEQFF
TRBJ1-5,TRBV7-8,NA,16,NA,TGTGCCAGCAGCCTCGGGACTTTCGATAGCAATCAGCCCCAGCATTTT,CASSLGTFDSNQPQHF
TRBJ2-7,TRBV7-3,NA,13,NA,TGTGCCAGCAGCCAAGGGGACGTAGGAGAGCAGTACTTC,CASSQGDVGEQYF
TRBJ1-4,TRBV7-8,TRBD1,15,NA,TGTGCCAGCAGCTCAGTTAAGGGACAGCCCGAAAAACTGTTTTTT,CASSSVKGQPEKLFF
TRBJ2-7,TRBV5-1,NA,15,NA,TGCGCCAGCAGCCCTGGAGGCAGGAGGACCTACGAGCAGTACTTC,CASSPGGRRTYEQYF
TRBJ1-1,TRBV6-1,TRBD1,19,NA,TGTGCCAGCAGTGAAAAACCGGGACAGGGTGGCCGTGGGAACACTGAAGCTTTCTTT,CASSEKPGQGGRGNTEAFF
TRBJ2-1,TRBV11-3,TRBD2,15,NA,TGTGCCAGCAGCTCGGCGACTAGCGCGTTCAATGAGCAGTTCTTC,CASSSATSAFNEQFF
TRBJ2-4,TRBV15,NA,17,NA,TGTGCCACCAGCAGCCCCGGGGACACTACGGCCAAAAACATTCAGTACTTC,CATSSPGDTTAKNIQYF
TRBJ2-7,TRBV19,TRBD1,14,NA,TGTGCCAGTAGCCCGGGACAGGTCCTCTACGAGCAGTACTTC,CASSPGQVLYEQYF
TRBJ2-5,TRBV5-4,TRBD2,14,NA,TGTGCCGGGACTAGCGGGGGACGTCAAGAGACCCAGTACTTC,CAGTSGGRQETQYF
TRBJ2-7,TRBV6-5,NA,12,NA,TGTGCCAGCAGCCGGGCCGGTGGCGAGCAGTACTTC,CASSRAGGEQYF
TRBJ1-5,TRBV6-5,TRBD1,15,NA,TGTGCCAGCAGTTACCAGACAGGGGGCAATCAGCCCCAGCATTTT,CASSYQTGGNQPQHF
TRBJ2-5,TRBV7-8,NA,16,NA,TGTGCCAGCAGCTTAGCGAGGCTAGCGAACCAAGAGACCCAGTACTTC,CASSLARLANQETQYF
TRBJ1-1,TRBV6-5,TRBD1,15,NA,TGTGCCAGCAGACCGGACAGGGGAAGGAACACTGAAGCTTTCTTT,CASRPDRGRNTEAFF
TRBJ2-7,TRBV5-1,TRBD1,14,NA,TGCGCCAGCAGCACGGGACAGGGGACCCACGAGCAGTACTTC,CASSTGQGTHEQYF
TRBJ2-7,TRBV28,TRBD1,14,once,TGTGCCAGCAGTTCCCCGACAGGGATCCCGGAGCAGTACTTC,CASSSPTGIPEQYF
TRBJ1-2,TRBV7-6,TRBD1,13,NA,TGTGCCAGCAGACTTGGTACAGGGGATGGCTACACCTTC,CASRLGTGDGYTF
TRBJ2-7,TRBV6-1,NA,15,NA,TGTGCCAGCATGCGGGACCCGATGATTGCTTACGAGCAGTACTTC,CASMRDPMIAYEQYF
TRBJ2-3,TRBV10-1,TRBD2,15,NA,TGCGCCAGCAGTGAGCCGCGGGAGGACCCAGATACGCAGTATTTT,CASSEPREDPDTQYF